A selection of T cell receptor beta chains follows, all from one sample in a study of regulatory T cells in long-lasting Graves disease. TCRdb recomputed calls from the multiplex PCR reads with MiXCR, one row per CDR3 protein. The table has just over 600,000 distinct CDR3 sequences, less than 20% seen once. A further study also used this sample, focusing on T cells in Graves' hyperthyroidism and ophthalmopathy.

The source material was peripheral blood mononuclear cells (PBMCs), sampled at new diagnosis, from a patient treated with antithyroid drugs. Receptors were obtained from a woman aged 25 to 45 with Graves disease. Each CDR3 is given with its conserved first and last residue. A D gene is named only where the DNA matches it firmly. Clone size is given for some rows only: seen once, a few or many times, or a class if the clone is expanded.

j_gene | d_gene | v_gene | abundance | CDR3aa | CDR3nt
TRBJ2-7 | NA | TRBV7-2 | NA | CASSLGVGGPTYEQYF | TGTGCCAGCAGCTTGGGGGTTGGCGGGCCGACCTACGAGCAGTACTTC
TRBJ2-1 | TRBD2 | TRBV29-1 | NA | CSVVGLAGGPPAQFF | TGCAGCGTTGTTGGGCTAGCGGGAGGGCCGCCCGCGCAGTTCTTC
TRBJ2-4 | NA | TRBV5-1 | NA | CASSLDPTALAKNIQYF | TGCGCCAGCAGCTTGGACCCGACAGCGTTAGCCAAAAACATTCAGTACTTC
TRBJ2-3 | NA | TRBV2 | few | CASRWGGLKDTQYF | TGTGCCAGCAGGTGGGGCGGGTTAAAAGATACGCAGTATTTT
TRBJ1-1 | NA | TRBV6-1 | many | CASIAGSTEAFF | TGTGCCAGCATAGCAGGGAGTACTGAAGCTTTCTTT
TRBJ1-6 | TRBD1 | TRBV20-1 | few | CSAPPGQGSSPLHF | TGCAGTGCCCCCCCCGGACAGGGTAGTTCACCCCTCCACTTT
TRBJ1-2 | TRBD1 | TRBV12-3/TRBV12-4 | many | CASSLRGSGGLRWGYTF | TGTGCCAGCAGTTTAAGAGGGTCAGGGGGCCTCAGGTGGGGCTACACCTTC
TRBJ1-2 | NA | TRBV6-5 | many | CASSYVGSGTRYTF | TGTGCCAGCAGTTACGTCGGGTCAGGGACCCGCTACACCTTC
TRBJ2-5 | TRBD1 | TRBV7-9 | few | CASSAMTGEETQYF | TGTGCCAGCAGCGCCATGACAGGGGAAGAGACCCAGTACTTC
TRBJ2-7 | TRBD2 | TRBV7-2 | many | CASSILAGAVRDEQYF | TGTGCCAGCAGCATTCTAGCGGGTGCGGTTAGGGACGAGCAGTACTTC
TRBJ2-7 | NA | TRBV12-3/TRBV12-4 | NA | CASSFRTSVSYEQYF | TGTGCCAGCAGTTTTCGGACTTCCGTCTCCTACGAGCAGTACTTC
TRBJ2-3 | TRBD1 | TRBV7-2 | few | CASSLQGTSSTDTQYF | TGTGCCAGCAGCCTACAGGGGACCTCTAGCACAGATACGCAGTATTTT
TRBJ1-4 | NA | TRBV30 | NA | CAWSAAGRGTNEKLFF | TGTGCCTGGAGTGCAGCCGGGCGCGGAACTAATGAAAAACTGTTTTTT
TRBJ2-5 | TRBD1 | TRBV6-1 | many | CASSQGQADFQETQYF | TGTGCCAGCAGTCAGGGACAGGCCGACTTCCAAGAGACCCAGTACTTC
TRBJ1-1 | TRBD1 | TRBV19 | NA | CASSRPGGVNTEAFF | TGTGCCAGTAGTAGGCCAGGGGGCGTCAACACTGAAGCTTTCTTT
TRBJ2-5 | NA | TRBV7-9 | NA | CASSRTSRGEETQYF | TGTGCCAGTTCCCGGACTTCCCGAGGGGAAGAGACCCAGTACTTC
TRBJ1-1 | TRBD1 | TRBV9 | NA | CASSVVDAGGTGVNTEAFF | TGTGCCAGCAGCGTAGTGGATGCTGGAGGCACAGGGGTGAACACTGAAGCTTTCTTT
TRBJ2-7 | TRBD2 | TRBV18 | few | CASSPVREGTYEQYF | TGTGCCAGCTCACCAGTGCGGGAGGGTACGTACGAGCAGTACTTC
TRBJ2-3 | TRBD2 | TRBV7-2 | many | CASSWGGDTQYF | TGTGCCAGCAGCTGGGGGGGAGATACGCAGTATTTT
TRBJ1-1 | TRBD1 | TRBV6-1 | many | CASSPGDRGRTEAFF | TGTGCCAGCAGCCCAGGGGACAGGGGGCGAACTGAAGCTTTCTTT
TRBJ1-1 | NA | TRBV5-4 | few | CASSLTGQPAEAFF | TGTGCCAGCAGCCTCACTGGACAGCCGGCTGAAGCTTTCTTT
TRBJ1-4 | NA | TRBV7-9 | many | CASKPSRGTTNEKLFF | TGTGCCAGCAAGCCATCTCGGGGAACAACTAATGAAAAACTGTTTTTT